The present T cell receptor beta chain was sequenced within a study of identical twins. This clonotype has a handful of counts. TCRdb processed the 5' RACE reads anew with MiXCR; each CDR3 protein has one entry. The sample shows 450,000 or so distinct CDR3 sequences, approximately 15% of them seen only once. The sample was also linked to a second study, of yellow fever vaccine responses in identical twins.

Material for sequencing was CD4+ T cells sorted from blood. The origin of this receptor is a woman under 30 in good health.

The CDR3 reads CASSPILAGGHEQFF. The CDR3, as DNA: TGTGCCAGCTCACCAATTCTAGCGGGGGGTCATGAGCAGTTCTTC. The chain uses TRBV18 and TRBJ2-1, with 11 bases that match TRBD2. The CDR3 has 15 residues. The ends lost 2 bases at V and 8 bases at J; junction bases unmatched: 5. Germline CDR1 reads KGHSH; CDR2 reads LQKENI.